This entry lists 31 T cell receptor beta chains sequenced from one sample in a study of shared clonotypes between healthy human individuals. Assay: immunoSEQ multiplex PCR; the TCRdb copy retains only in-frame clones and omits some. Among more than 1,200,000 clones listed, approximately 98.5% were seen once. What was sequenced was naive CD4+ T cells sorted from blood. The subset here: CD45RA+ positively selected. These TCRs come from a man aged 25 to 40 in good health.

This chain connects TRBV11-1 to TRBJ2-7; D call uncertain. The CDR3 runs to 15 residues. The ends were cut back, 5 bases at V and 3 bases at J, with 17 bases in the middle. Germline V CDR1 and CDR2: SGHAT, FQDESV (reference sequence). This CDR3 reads CASSPAGLIVYEQYF. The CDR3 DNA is TGTGCCAGCAGCCCGGCCGGGCTCATCGTCTACGAGCAGTACTTC.

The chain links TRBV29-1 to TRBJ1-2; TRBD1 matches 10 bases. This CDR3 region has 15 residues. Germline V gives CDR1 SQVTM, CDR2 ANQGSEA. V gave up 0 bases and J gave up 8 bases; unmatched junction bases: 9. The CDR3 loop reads CSVEDNVLTGGGYTF. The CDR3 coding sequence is TGCAGCGTTGAAGATAATGTGTTGACAGGGGGCGGCTACACCTTC.

The CDR3: CASSRESGETQYF. The CDR3 coding sequence is TGTGCCAGCAGTCGGGAGAGTGGGGAGACCCAGTACTTC. This sequence joins TRBV2 and TRBJ2-5, with D possibly matching TRBD2 (6 bases). The germline gives CDR1 SNHLY, CDR2 FYNNEI. Trimming pared 5 bases from V and 5 bases from J, leaving 12 bases between. CDR3 length equals 13 residues. Combining the CDR3 with reference TRBV2 and TRBJ2-5 gives the whole variable domain EPEVTQTPSHQVTQMGQEVILRCVPISNHLYFYWYRQILGQKVEFLVSFYNNEISEKSEIFDDQFSVERPDGSNFTLKIRSTKLEDSAMYFCASSRESGETQYFGPGTRLLVL.

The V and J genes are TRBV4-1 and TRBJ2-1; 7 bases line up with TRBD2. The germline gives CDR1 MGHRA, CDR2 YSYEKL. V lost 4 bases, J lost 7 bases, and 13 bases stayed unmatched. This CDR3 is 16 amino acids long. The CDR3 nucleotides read TGCGCCAGCAGCCCCCAAAGCGGGATAAGAGTAAATGAGCAGTTCTTC. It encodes CASSPQSGIRVNEQFF.

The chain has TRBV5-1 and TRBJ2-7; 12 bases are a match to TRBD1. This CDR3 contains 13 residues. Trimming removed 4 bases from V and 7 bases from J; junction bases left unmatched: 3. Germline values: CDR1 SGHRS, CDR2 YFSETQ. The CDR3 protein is CASSPGQGAEQYF. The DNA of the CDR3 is TGCGCCAGCAGCCCGGGACAGGGGGCTGAGCAGTACTTC.

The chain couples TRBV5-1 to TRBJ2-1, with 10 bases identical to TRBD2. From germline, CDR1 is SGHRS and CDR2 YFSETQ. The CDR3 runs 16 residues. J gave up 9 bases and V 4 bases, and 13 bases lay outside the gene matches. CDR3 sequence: CASSIGLAVQGFEQFF. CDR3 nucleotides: TGCGCCAGCAGCATCGGACTAGCGGTACAGGGGTTTGAGCAGTTCTTC.

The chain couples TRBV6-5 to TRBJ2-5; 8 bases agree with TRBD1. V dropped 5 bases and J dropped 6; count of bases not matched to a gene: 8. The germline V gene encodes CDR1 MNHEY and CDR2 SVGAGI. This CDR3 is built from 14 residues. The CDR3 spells CASSGQGTVKTQYF. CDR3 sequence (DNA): TGTGCCAGCAGTGGACAGGGAACGGTGAAGACCCAGTACTTC.

This CDR3 reads CASSSKGQGVTYEQYF. The CDR3 region has the DNA TGTGCCAGCAGCTCGAAGGGACAGGGAGTAACCTACGAGCAGTACTTC. The rearrangement joins TRBV5-6 to TRBJ2-7; TRBD1 aligns across 9 bases. V was pared by 3 bases and J by 2 bases, with 9 bases of the junction left unmatched. The CDR3 totals 16 residues. Germline assignment: CDR1 SGHDT and CDR2 YYEEEE. The whole variable domain, filled in from reference TRBV5-6 and TRBJ2-7, reads DAGVTQSPTHLIKTRGQQVTLRCSPKSGHDTVSWYQQALGQGPQFIFQYYEEEERQRGNFPDRFSGHQFPNYSSELNVNALLLGDSALYLCASSSKGQGVTYEQYFGPGTRLTVT.

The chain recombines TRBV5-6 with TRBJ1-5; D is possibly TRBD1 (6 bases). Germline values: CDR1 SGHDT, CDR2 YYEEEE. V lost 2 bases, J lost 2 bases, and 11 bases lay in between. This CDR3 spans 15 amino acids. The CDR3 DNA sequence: TGTGCCAGCAGCTTCTCCAGGGGTGGCAATCAGCCCCAGCATTTT. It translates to CASSFSRGGNQPQHF.

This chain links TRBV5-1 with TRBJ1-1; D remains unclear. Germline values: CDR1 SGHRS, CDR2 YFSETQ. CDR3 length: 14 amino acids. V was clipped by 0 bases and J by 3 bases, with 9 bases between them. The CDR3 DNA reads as TGCGCCAGCAGCTTGGTGGGGAGTCACACTGAAGCTTTCTTT. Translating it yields CASSLVGSHTEAFF.

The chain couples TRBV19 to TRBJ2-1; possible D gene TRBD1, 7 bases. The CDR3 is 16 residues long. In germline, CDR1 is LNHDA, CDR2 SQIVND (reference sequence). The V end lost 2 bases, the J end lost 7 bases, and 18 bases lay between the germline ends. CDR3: CASSIISGRGVNEQFF. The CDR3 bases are TGTGCCAGTAGTATAATCAGCGGCAGGGGGGTGAATGAGCAGTTCTTC.

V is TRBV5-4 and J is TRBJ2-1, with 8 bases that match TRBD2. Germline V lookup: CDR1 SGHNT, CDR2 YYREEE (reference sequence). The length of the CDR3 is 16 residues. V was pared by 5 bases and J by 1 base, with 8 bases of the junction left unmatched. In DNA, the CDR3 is TGTGCCAGCAGTCTCATCGGGAGGGGGTCCTACAATGAGCAGTTCTTC. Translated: CASSLIGRGSYNEQFF.

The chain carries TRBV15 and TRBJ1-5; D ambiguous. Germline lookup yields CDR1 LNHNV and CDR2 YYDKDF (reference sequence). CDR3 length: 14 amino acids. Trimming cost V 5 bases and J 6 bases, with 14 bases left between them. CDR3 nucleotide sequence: TGTGCCACCAGCCCACCCTGGGCAAGTCAGCCCCAGCATTTT. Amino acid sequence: CATSPPWASQPQHF.

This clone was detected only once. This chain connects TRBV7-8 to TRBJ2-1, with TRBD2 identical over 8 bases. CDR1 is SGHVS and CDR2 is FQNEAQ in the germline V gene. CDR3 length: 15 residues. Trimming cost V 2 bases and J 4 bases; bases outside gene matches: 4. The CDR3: CASSLFASGYNEQFF. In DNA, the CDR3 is TGTGCCAGCAGCTTATTCGCTAGCGGGTACAATGAGCAGTTCTTC.

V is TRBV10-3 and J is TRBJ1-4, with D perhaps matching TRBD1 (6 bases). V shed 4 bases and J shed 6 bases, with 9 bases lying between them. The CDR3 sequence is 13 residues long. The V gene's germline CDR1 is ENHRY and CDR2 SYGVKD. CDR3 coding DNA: TGTGCCATCAGTGCAGGGGAGGATGAAAAACTGTTTTTT. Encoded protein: CAISAGEDEKLFF.

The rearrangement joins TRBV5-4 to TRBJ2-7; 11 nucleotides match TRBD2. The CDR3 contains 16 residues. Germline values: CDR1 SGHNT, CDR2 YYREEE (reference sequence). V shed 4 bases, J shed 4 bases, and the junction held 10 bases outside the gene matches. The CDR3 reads CASSNPFSGRAYEQYF. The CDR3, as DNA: TGTGCCAGCAGCAATCCCTTTAGCGGGAGGGCTTACGAGCAGTACTTC.

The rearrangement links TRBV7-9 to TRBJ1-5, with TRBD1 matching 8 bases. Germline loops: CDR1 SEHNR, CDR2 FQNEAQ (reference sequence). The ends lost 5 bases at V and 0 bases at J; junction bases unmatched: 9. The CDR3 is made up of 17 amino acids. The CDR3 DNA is TGTGCCAGCAGCAAGGAGACAGGGACAGGTAGCAATCAGCCCCAGCATTTT. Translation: CASSKETGTGSNQPQHF. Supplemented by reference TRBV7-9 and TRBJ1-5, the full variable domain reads DTGVSQNPRHKITKRGQNVTFRCDPISEHNRLYWYRQTLGQGPEFLTYFQNEAQLEKSRLLSDRFSAERPKGSFSTLEIQRTEQGDSAMYLCASSKETGTGSNQPQHFGDGTRLSIL.

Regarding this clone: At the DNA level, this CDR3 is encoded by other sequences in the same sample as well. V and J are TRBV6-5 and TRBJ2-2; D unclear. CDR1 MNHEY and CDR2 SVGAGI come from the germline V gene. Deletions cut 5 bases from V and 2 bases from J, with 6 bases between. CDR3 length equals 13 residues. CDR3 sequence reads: CASSPPNTGELFF. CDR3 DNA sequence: TGTGCCAGCAGTCCCCCAAACACCGGGGAGCTGTTTTTT.

CDR3 nucleotides: TGTGCCAGCAGCAAAGGAGCGGGAGCAGATACGCAGTATTTT. It translates to CASSKGAGADTQYF. V gene TRBV11-2 combines with J gene TRBJ2-3; TRBD2 agrees at 8 bases. Germline assignment: CDR1 SGHAT and CDR2 FQNNGV. The J segment lost 4 bases and the V segment lost 5 bases, leaving 5 bases of the junction unmatched. There are 14 residues in the CDR3.

The CDR3 loop reads CASRERSNEQFF. CDR3 DNA: TGTGCCAGCCGGGAGCGGTCCAATGAGCAGTTCTTC. This sequence joins TRBV27 and TRBJ2-1; tentative D call: TRBD2 (6 bases). Germline lookup yields CDR1 MNHEY and CDR2 SMNVEV (reference sequence). V was pared by 8 bases and J by 6 bases, with 11 bases between. There are 12 residues in the CDR3.

In DNA form, the CDR3 reads TGTGCCAGCTCACGTGGGGACCCCCCCTACGAGCAGTACTTC. Its protein product is CASSRGDPPYEQYF. The V and J genes are TRBV18 and TRBJ2-7; D is tentatively TRBD1 or TRBD2 (5 bases each). Deletions cut 4 bases from V and 2 bases from J, with 12 bases between. The CDR3 runs 14 residues. Germline values: CDR1 KGHSH, CDR2 LQKENI.

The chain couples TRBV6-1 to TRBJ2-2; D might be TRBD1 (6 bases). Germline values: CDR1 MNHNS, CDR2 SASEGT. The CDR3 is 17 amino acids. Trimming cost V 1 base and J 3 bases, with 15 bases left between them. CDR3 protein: CASSEGTGGLDTGELFF. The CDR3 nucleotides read TGTGCCAGCAGTGAAGGGACTGGGGGCTTGGACACCGGGGAGCTGTTTTTT.

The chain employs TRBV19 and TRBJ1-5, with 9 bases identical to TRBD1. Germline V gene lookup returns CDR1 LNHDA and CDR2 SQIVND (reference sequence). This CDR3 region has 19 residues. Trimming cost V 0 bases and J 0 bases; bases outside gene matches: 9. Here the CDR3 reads CASSIDWAGTGRSNQPQHF. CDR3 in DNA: TGTGCCAGTAGTATAGATTGGGCGGGGACAGGGCGTAGCAATCAGCCCCAGCATTTT.

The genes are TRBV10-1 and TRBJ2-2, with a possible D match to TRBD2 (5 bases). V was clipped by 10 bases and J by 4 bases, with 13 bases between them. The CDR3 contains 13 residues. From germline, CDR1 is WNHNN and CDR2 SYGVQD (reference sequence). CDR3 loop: CATRTGRTGELFF. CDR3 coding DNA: TGCGCCACCAGGACTGGACGCACCGGGGAGCTGTTTTTT.

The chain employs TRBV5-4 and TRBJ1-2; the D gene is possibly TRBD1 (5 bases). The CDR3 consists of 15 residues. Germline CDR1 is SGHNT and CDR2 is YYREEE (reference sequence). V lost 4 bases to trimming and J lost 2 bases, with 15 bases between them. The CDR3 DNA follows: TGTGCCAGCAGCACCCCCGGGACGGCAAACTATGGCTACACCTTC. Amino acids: CASSTPGTANYGYTF.

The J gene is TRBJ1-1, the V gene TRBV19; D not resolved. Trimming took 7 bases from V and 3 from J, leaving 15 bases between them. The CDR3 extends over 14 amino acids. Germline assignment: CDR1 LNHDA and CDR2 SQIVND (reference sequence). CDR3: CASTRLGPYTEAFF. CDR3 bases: TGTGCCAGTACCCGACTCGGGCCCTACACTGAAGCTTTCTTT.

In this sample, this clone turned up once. The CDR3 sequence is CASSESASGTYNEQFF. The CDR3 coding sequence is TGTGCCAGCAGTGAATCGGCTAGCGGGACCTACAATGAGCAGTTCTTC. This rearrangement joins TRBV25-1 to TRBJ2-1; 9 bases agree with TRBD2. The CDR3 loop spans 16 amino acids. The J segment lost 2 bases and the V segment lost 1 base, leaving 3 bases of the junction unmatched. Germline V gene lookup returns CDR1 MGHDK and CDR2 SYGVNS. The whole variable domain, remainder taken from reference TRBV25-1 and TRBJ2-1, is EADIYQTPRYLVIGTGKKITLECSQTMGHDKMYWYQQDPGMELHLIHYSYGVNSTEKGDLSSESTVSRIRTEHFPLTLESARPSHTSQYLCASSESASGTYNEQFFGPGTRLTVL.

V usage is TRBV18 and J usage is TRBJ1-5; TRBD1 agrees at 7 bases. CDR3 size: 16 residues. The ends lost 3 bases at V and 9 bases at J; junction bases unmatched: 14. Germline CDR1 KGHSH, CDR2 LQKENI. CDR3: CASSPDRDRDLLPQHF. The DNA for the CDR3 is TGTGCCAGCTCACCTGATAGGGACAGAGACTTGTTGCCCCAGCATTTT.

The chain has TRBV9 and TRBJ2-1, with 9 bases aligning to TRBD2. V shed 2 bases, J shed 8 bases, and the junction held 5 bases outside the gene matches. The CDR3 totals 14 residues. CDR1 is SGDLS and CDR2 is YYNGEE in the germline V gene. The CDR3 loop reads CASSVGTSSDEQFF. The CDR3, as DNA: TGTGCCAGCAGCGTCGGGACTAGCAGCGATGAGCAGTTCTTC.

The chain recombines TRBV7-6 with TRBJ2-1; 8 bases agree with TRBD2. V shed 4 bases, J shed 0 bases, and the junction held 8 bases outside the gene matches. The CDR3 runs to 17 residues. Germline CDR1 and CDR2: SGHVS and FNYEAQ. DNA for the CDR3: TGTGCCAGCAGCTCAATCCCAACTAGCGGCTCCTACAATGAGCAGTTCTTC. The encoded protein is CASSSIPTSGSYNEQFF.

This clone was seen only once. The CDR3 coding sequence is TGTGCCAGCTCGGGGACAGGGAGGCAGCCCCAGCATTTT. Its protein is CASSGTGRQPQHF. The genes are TRBV18 and TRBJ1-5, with TRBD1 matching 9 bases. The CDR3 spans 13 residues. Losses at the gene ends were 6 bases for V and 7 bases for J; bases not matched to a gene: 4. Germline V lookup: CDR1 KGHSH, CDR2 LQKENI. The full variable domain, completed using reference TRBV18 and TRBJ1-5, is NAGVMQNPRHLVRRRGQEARLRCSPMKGHSHVYWYRQLPEEGLKFMVYLQKENIIDESGMPKERFSAEFPKEGPSILRIQQVVRGDSAAYFCASSGTGRQPQHFGDGTRLSIL.